This TCR beta chain was profiled in a study of shared clonotypes between healthy human individuals. Some clones are missing from TCRdb's copy, which holds only in-frame ones; the method was immunoSEQ multiplex PCR. The sample lists some 2,100,000 clones; almost 96% were seen once. Broader study findings: Investigators expected sequencing depth to affect clonotype sharing among donors.

Of note for this clone: The antigen is unknown.

CDR3 length: 14 amino acids. CDR1 LNHNV and CDR2 YYDKDF come from the germline V gene (reference sequence). J lost 2 bases, V lost 5 bases, and 6 bases had no gene match. The chain recombines TRBV15 with TRBJ2-7; 7 nucleotides align to TRBD1. The sequence came from a man aged 18 to 29 in good health. The sample consisted of naive CD4+ T cells sorted from blood. Subset defined: CD45RA+ positively selected. The CDR3 here is CATSGGQVPYEQYF. CDR3 nucleotide sequence: TGTGCCACCAGCGGAGGACAGGTTCCCTACGAGCAGTACTTC.